In this sample, the clone carrying this T cell receptor (beta chain) turned up a few times. In TCRdb, the PCR reads were re-called with MiXCR into one record per CDR3 protein. This sample yields over 11,000 distinct CDR3 sequences, of which approximately 48% are seen a single time; 40% to 55% belongs to the top ten. The sample originates from a study of tumor-infiltrating lymphocytes in oesophageal squamous cell carcinoma. Germline CDR1 and CDR2: SEHNR and FQNEAQ (reference sequence). With 1 base removed from V and 8 bases from J, the gap between germline ends came to 14 bases. The CDR3 extends over 14 amino acids.

Sequencing was done on a sample of blood. This clonotype was sampled from a male donor with esophageal squamous cell carcinoma. The rearrangement uses TRBV7-9 and TRBJ1-2, with a weak D call TRBD1 (6 bases). The CDR3, as DNA: TGTGCCAGCAGCTTAGAGGGGGTGGGGGTCGGCTACACCTTC. This gives the protein CASSLEGVGVGYTF.